This TCR beta chain was recorded in a study of blood T cell repertoires in COVID-19. Background on the study: Acute-phase and convalescent COVID-19 samples originated in the United States, Italy and Spain.

In the study's own analysis: For nucleated cells, counts were estimated from reference gene primer amplification. Here immunoSEQ multiplex PCR was the method, and the copy in TCRdb shows in-frame clones only, minus some. That table is the source of V, J and clone size, and D and trimming were worked out from the DNA. The sample has some 250,000 clones, 86% seen once. This clone was seen only a few times. This sequence may be a read error, since a much larger clone differs from it by one base. Additional DNA sequences in this sample encode the identical CDR3. Patients from Seattle were sampled longitudinally, starting during active infection. The source is a woman in her 30s with COVID-19, enrolled during active disease. The sample comprised peripheral blood.

The CDR3 DNA reads as TGTGCCAGCAGCCCAGGGGGCTATGGCTACACCTTC. Translation: CASSPGGYGYTF. The V and J genes are TRBV7-9 and TRBJ1-2, with 7 bases identical to TRBD1. This CDR3 has 12 residues. Germline-derived CDR1 and CDR2 are SEHNR and FQNEAQ (reference sequence). The V gene end was trimmed by 5 bases and the J gene end by 4 bases; junction bases not matched to a gene: 1.